This note documents a single T cell receptor beta chain sequence. These data come from a study of OX40 agonist ivuxolimab in advanced cancers. This CDR3 has 13 amino acids. V lost 9 bases and J lost 1, with 7 bases in between. Germline loops: CDR1 WSHSY, CDR2 SAAADI. Clones were sequenced by immunoSEQ multiplex PCR, and TCRdb holds only the in-frame ones, with some missing. The sample yields about 73,000 clones, 70% to 90% seen once. The rearrangement uses TRBV10-2 and TRBJ2-6; D not resolved. The sample consisted of CD4+ or CD8+ T cells sorted from blood, taken in a trial of the OX40 agonist ivuxolimab. This TCR derives from an adult with an advanced solid tumor such as melanoma, head and neck, liver or kidney cancer. CDR3: CASLVSGANVLTF. Written as DNA, the CDR3 is TGCGCCAGTTTGGTATCTGGGGCCAACGTCCTGACTTTC.